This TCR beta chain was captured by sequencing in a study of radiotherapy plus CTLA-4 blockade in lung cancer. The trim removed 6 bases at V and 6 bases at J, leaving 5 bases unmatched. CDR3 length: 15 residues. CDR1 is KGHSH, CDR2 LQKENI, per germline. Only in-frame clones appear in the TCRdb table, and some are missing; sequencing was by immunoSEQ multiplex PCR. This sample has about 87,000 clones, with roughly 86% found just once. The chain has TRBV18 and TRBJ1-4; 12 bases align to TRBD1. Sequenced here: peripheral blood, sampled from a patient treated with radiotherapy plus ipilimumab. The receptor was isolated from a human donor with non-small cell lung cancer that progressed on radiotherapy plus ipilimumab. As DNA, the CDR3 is TGTGCCAGCTCTCGGGACAGGGGGCCTTATGAAAAACTGTTTTTT. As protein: CASSRDRGPYEKLFF. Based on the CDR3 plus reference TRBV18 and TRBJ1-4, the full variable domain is NAGVMQNPRHLVRRRGQEARLRCSPMKGHSHVYWYRQLPEEGLKFMVYLQKENIIDESGMPKERFSAEFPKEGPSILRIQQVVRGDSAAYFCASSRDRGPYEKLFFGSGTQLSVL.